The 11 T cell receptor beta chains listed next were all sequenced from one sample in a study of control samples from healthy donors and cancer patients (dated by TCRdb to 2018 to 2021). Library preparation was by the immunoSEQ multiplex PCR assay. The clones in this table, taken by TCRdb from immuneACCESS, are in-frame only. Not every clone is retained; where verified, under half of the shortfall comes from an unresolved V gene, and the cause of the rest is unknown. The sample has tens of thousands of clones on record, around 83% of them singletons. 0.95% to 1.5% of the sample lies in the top ten. Specimen: blood. The receptors stem from a woman aged 45-65 years in good health.

This rearrangement joins TRBV6-5 to TRBJ1-1; 7 bases line up with TRBD1. Germline loops: CDR1 MNHEY, CDR2 SVGAGI. The CDR3 covers 13 residues. J lost 3 bases, V lost 6 bases, and 4 bases had no gene match. CDR3 sequence reads: CASSSGGYTEAFF. In nucleotides, the CDR3 is TGTGCCAGCAGCTCAGGGGGGTACACTGAAGCTTTCTTT.

This chain links TRBV6-2 or TRBV6-3 with TRBJ2-3; perhaps TRBD1 as D (6 bases). Germline CDR1 reads MNHEY; CDR2 reads SVGEGT. V was trimmed by 6 bases and J by 2 bases, leaving 12 bases between them. This CDR3 region has 14 residues. The CDR3 bases are TGTGCCAGCAGCCCTACAGGGTTCACAGATACGCAGTATTTT. Its protein product is CASSPTGFTDTQYF.

This clone has just one count. The rearrangement links TRBV7-6 to TRBJ2-2, with a weak D call TRBD2 (5 bases). This CDR3 spans 18 amino acids. Germline V gene sequence: CDR1 SGHVS, CDR2 FNYEAQ. Deletions cut 5 bases from V and 5 bases from J, with 24 bases between. The CDR3: CASSIQARVQRWTGELFF. As DNA, the CDR3 is TGTGCCAGCAGCATTCAAGCGAGGGTTCAGAGATGGACCGGGGAGCTGTTTTTT.

The chain joins TRBV24-1 to TRBJ2-1, with 7 nucleotides matching TRBD1. The CDR3 consists of 14 residues. CDR1 is KGHDR, CDR2 SFDVKD, per germline. V lost 4 bases, J lost 6 bases, and 5 bases stayed unmatched. CDR3 bases: TGTGCCACCAGTGACCCCGGGACAGTCAATGAGCAGTTCTTC. It encodes CATSDPGTVNEQFF.

The chain has TRBV5-1 and TRBJ2-1, with no clear D. Germline loops: CDR1 SGHRS, CDR2 YFSETQ. The CDR3 extends over 14 amino acids. Between the trimmed V and J ends, which lost 1 base and 5 bases, there was a span of 10 bases. The CDR3 sequence: CASSLIESHNEQFF. CDR3 DNA: TGCGCCAGCAGCTTGATTGAGTCCCACAATGAGCAGTTCTTC.

The J gene is TRBJ2-2, the V gene TRBV11-3, with TRBD1 matching 10 bases. Trimming took 5 bases from V and 7 from J; bases not matched to a gene: 7. Germline assignment: CDR1 SGHNT and CDR2 YENEEA. The CDR3 loop spans 15 amino acids. CDR3 protein: CASSPGTGEGGELFF. CDR3 sequence (DNA): TGTGCCAGCAGCCCAGGGACAGGGGAAGGCGGGGAGCTGTTTTTT.

The chain has TRBV6-2 or TRBV6-3 and TRBJ2-1, with D possibly matching TRBD2 (6 bases). The germline V gene has CDR1 MNHEY and CDR2 SVGEGT. The CDR3 covers 16 residues. V dropped 6 bases and J dropped 4 bases, with 19 bases sitting between them. CDR3 coding DNA: TGTGCCAGCAGCTCCCTTAGCGGAAAAGGGTACAATGAGCAGTTCTTC. This sequence encodes CASSSLSGKGYNEQFF.

On this clone: One end of the junction fails to match germline, which may point to a read error. J is TRBJ2-1 and V is TRBV5-1; 7 bases match TRBD1. Per germline, CDR1 SGHRS and CDR2 YFSETQ. The CDR3 totals 15 residues. The CDR3 DNA sequence: TGCGCCAGCAGCCCCCGACAGGGATCTTACAATGGGCAGTTCTTC. This gives the protein CASSPRQGSYNGQFF.

The gene calls are TRBV10-3 and TRBJ1-1; TRBD1 matches 9 bases. V shed 5 bases and J 1 base; nucleotides not matched to a gene: 5. The CDR3 totals 15 residues. Germline loops: CDR1 ENHRY, CDR2 SYGVKD. The CDR3 here is CAISPLTGGNTEAFF. The CDR3 DNA sequence: TGTGCCATCAGTCCTTTGACAGGGGGGAACACTGAAGCTTTCTTT.

The chain links TRBV2 to TRBJ1-2; D not resolved. V lost 1 base, J lost 4 bases, and 10 bases lay in between. This CDR3 is 14 amino acids long. The germline V gene has CDR1 SNHLY and CDR2 FYNNEI. The CDR3: CASSEDASSYGYTF. The CDR3 region has the DNA TGTGCCAGCAGTGAAGACGCCTCCTCCTATGGCTACACCTTC. The full variable domain, in which reference TRBV2 and TRBJ1-2 provide the parts outside the CDR3, is EPEVTQTPSHQVTQMGQEVILRCVPISNHLYFYWYRQILGQKVEFLVSFYNNEISEKSEIFDDQFSVERPDGSNFTLKIRSTKLEDSAMYFCASSEDASSYGYTFGSGTRLTVV.

The CDR3 reads CASSQSRDNEQFF. In nucleotides, the CDR3 is TGTGCCAGCAGCCAATCCCGGGACAATGAGCAGTTCTTC. The gene calls are TRBV3-1 (or the pseudogene TRBV3-2) and TRBJ2-1, with unresolved D. The CDR3 extends over 13 amino acids. Trimming left V 2 bases short and J 5 bases short, with 7 bases between. CDR1 and CDR2 from the germline V gene are LGHDT and YNNKEL (reference sequence).